This T cell receptor (beta chain) was profiled in a study of graft-versus-host responses after intestinal transplantation. The germline CDR1 and CDR2 sequences are LGHNA and YSLEER. The CDR3 is 14 residues long. The germline V and J ends were trimmed by 1 base and 2 bases, with 6 bases remaining between them. Findings and caveats of the study: GvH clones were identified in recipient marrow, with some first appearing in ileum or blood.

Comments on this clone: Antigen specificity is unknown.

The authors processed graft tissue to release intraepithelial and lamina propria lymphocytes. The assay was immunoSEQ multiplex PCR, and TCRdb's table has in-frame clones only and misses some. The sample has more than 15,000 clones, around 77% seen once; the top ten hold 6.5% to 8.5%. The specimen was ileum tissue, collected about 460 days after intestinal transplant. This TCR was recovered from a human patient who received an intestinal transplant, so some T cells may come from the graft donor. This chain uses TRBV4-3 with TRBJ1-5, with D hard to call. The CDR3 loop reads CASSQGQGNQPQHF. CDR3 bases: TGCGCCAGCAGCCAAGGGCAGGGCAATCAGCCCCAGCATTTT.